This T cell receptor beta chain stems from a study of preoperative IRX-2 immunotherapy in early breast cancer (dated by TCRdb to between 2019 and 2020). Libraries were prepared through the immunoSEQ multiplex PCR assay. TCRdb carries this immuneACCESS record with in-frame sequences only. Its versions omit some clonotypes, under half of them owing to an unresolved V gene in the studies checked, with the rest unexplained. Recorded for this sample are 25,000 to 35,000 clones; 65% to 85% of them occurred a single time. The ten largest clones capture about 3.2% of the sample. The sample's treatment or condition label is to be understood as: preoperative locoregional IRX-2 cytokine immunotherapy. The samples were obtained from a phase Ib study that tested preoperative, locoregional IRX-2 cytokine immunotherapy designed to prime immune responses. The donors were early-stage breast cancer patients who were given IRX-2 prior to surgery.

The table lists this clone with a few counts. Its antigen is still unknown. Base qualities are not at hand, and no much larger clone is one base apart. Spanning cysteine to phenylalanine, the CDR3 consists of 14 amino acids. Only the CDR3 portion is preserved as DNA: 42 bases, with reading frame beginning at the first base. The V end gives up 3 bases and the J end 4 bases, leaving 5 bases in the junction not matched to a gene. Reading the germline V gene (reference sequence) gives CDR1 GTSNPN and CDR2 SVGIG. This material was acquired from a patient treated with IRX-2 immunotherapy. The TCR was taken from a human donor with breast cancer. Rearrangement joined TRBV30 to TRBJ2-2; the junction holds 7 bases that match TRBD1. The nucleotide sequence reads as follows: TGTGCCTGGAGGACAGGGCGTCGCACCGGGGAGCTGTTTTTT. The encoded protein is CAWRTGRRTGELFF.